This T cell receptor beta chain was profiled in a study of T cells in Graves' hyperthyroidism and ophthalmopathy. Researchers barred patients who had uncontrolled infection, other autoimmune disease, pregnancy or lactation. Diagnostic decisions used clinical symptoms, serum thyroxine and TRAb, thyroid ultrasound and orbital computed tomography. V was clipped by 1 base and J by 0 bases; unmatched bases: 1. Germline CDR1 reads LGHNA; CDR2 reads YNFKEQ. CDR3 length: 15 residues. RNA transcripts gave rise to amplified TCR beta CDR3 regions. With the HTBI primer set, the TCR CDR3 went through a first round of RT-PCR. Via MiXCR, TCRdb re-called the multiplex PCR reads, giving one row per CDR3 protein. The sample holds around 350,000 distinct CDR3 sequences, around 15% seen once. A remark on this clonotype: What it binds is unknown.

Study-level findings and limits: Peripheral blood also featured most of the thyroid clonotypes expanded above 0.001.

This rearrangement joins TRBV4-2 to TRBJ1-2; 8 bases line up with TRBD1. This receptor was taken from a woman aged 25 to 39 with Graves' ophthalmopathy. The sequenced sample consisted of blood. The CDR3 loop is CASSQVQGANYGYTF. The CDR3 coding sequence is TGTGCCAGCAGCCAAGTACAGGGGGCTAACTATGGCTACACCTTC.